This entry lists 12 T cell receptor beta chains sequenced from one sample in a study of T cells after yellow fever vaccination (dated by TCRdb to about 2019). Libraries were built with 5' RACE. Sequencing used an Illumina NovaSeq 6000. In-frame beta chains were kept once TCRdb had trimmed the public reads at Q25 with fastp and called clones with MiXCR. Identical CDR3 protein sequences are pooled into one entry, listed with their most common genes and DNA. This sample has some 320,000 distinct CDR3 sequences in its table, and about 4% of those were observed once. Of the sample, 20% to 25% falls within the top ten clones. Per the publication, the treatment or condition label means: live attenuated yellow fever vaccine strain. Sample: PBMCs, taken 5 days after the yellow fever booster vaccination. All receptors come from a man between 18 and 35 years old who received the YFV17D yellow fever vaccine.

This clonotype was counted at least ten times. V usage is TRBV3-1 and J usage is TRBJ2-2; the D is unclear. Looked up from germline, CDR1 is LGHDT and CDR2 is YNNKEL (reference sequence). The V end was cut by 0 bases, the J end by 6 bases, with 11 bases between. The CDR3 is 15 residues long. CDR3 residues: CASSQDRSGAGELFF. CDR3 DNA: TGTGCCAGCAGCCAAGATAGGAGTGGTGCCGGGGAGCTGTTTTTT.

The chain joins TRBV12-3 or TRBV12-4 to TRBJ1-3, with D unresolved. The V end lost 2 bases, the J end lost 7 bases, and 12 bases lay between the germline ends. The CDR3 sequence is 14 residues long. Here the CDR3 reads CASSLIRQGNTIYF. In DNA form, the CDR3 reads TGTGCCAGCAGTTTAATAAGACAAGGGAACACCATATATTTT.

The V gene is TRBV6-5, the J gene TRBJ1-4; D not certain. The CDR3 sequence is 15 residues long. V was cut by 2 bases and J by 5 bases, with 12 bases left in between. Germline loops: CDR1 MNHEY, CDR2 SVGAGI. The CDR3 nucleotides read TGTGCCAGCAGTTACCTCCGGGCCCCAAATGAAAAACTGTTTTTT. The encoded protein is CASSYLRAPNEKLFF.

In its sample, this clonotype was seen many times. This chain connects TRBV7-9 to TRBJ1-2; 8 bases align to TRBD1. Germline assignment: CDR1 SEHNR and CDR2 FQNEAQ (reference sequence). The CDR3 runs to 13 residues. V gave up 7 bases and J gave up 7 bases; unmatched junction bases: 8. CDR3 in DNA: TGTGCCAGCATGAAGTCAGGGGGCGCTGGCTACACCTTC. Protein: CASMKSGGAGYTF.

The J gene is TRBJ2-3, the V gene TRBV2; possible D gene TRBD1, 6 bases. Per germline, CDR1 SNHLY and CDR2 FYNNEI. Trimming shortened V by 7 bases and J by 6 bases, and 23 bases separated the two germline ends. The CDR3 spans 16 residues. CDR3: CASTFIPLDSGDTQYF. The CDR3 nucleotides read TGTGCCAGCACCTTCATCCCCCTGGACAGTGGGGATACGCAGTATTTT.

The table lists this clonotype with a few counts. The chain joins TRBV12-3 or TRBV12-4 to TRBJ2-3; D unclear. Trimming pared 2 bases from V and 1 base from J, leaving 10 bases between. This CDR3 is built from 15 residues. CDR3 nucleotides: TGTGCCAGCAGTTTACGGTCCGGTCGCACAGATACGCAGTATTTT. It codes for CASSLRSGRTDTQYF.

This clonotype appeared a single time. The chain has TRBV12-3 or TRBV12-4 and TRBJ2-2; 7 bases are shared with TRBD2. V lost 4 bases to trimming and J lost 1 base; unmatched junction nucleotides: 3. This CDR3 is built from 15 residues. The CDR3 region has the DNA TGTGCCAGCAGTTCTACGGGGGGGAACACCGGGGAGCTGTTTTTT. Amino acids: CASSSTGGNTGELFF.

V is TRBV6-5 and J is TRBJ1-1; D remains unclear. CDR3 length: 12 residues. Trimming pared 5 bases from V and 10 bases from J, leaving 14 bases between. Germline CDR1 MNHEY, CDR2 SVGAGI. The CDR3 nucleotides read TGTGCCAGCAGTAAACCGGGAGCGGGAGCTTTCTTT. It specifies CASSKPGAGAFF.

This clonotype was picked up many times. The rearrangement uses TRBV5-1 and TRBJ2-6; D uncertain. This CDR3 has 15 amino acids. The germline V gene encodes CDR1 SGHRS and CDR2 YFSETQ. Trimming stripped 3 bases from V and 0 bases from J, with 7 bases between. CDR3 residues: CASSSENSGANVLTF. DNA for the CDR3: TGCGCCAGCAGCTCAGAAAACTCTGGGGCCAACGTCCTGACTTTC. Together with reference TRBV5-1 and TRBJ2-6, the CDR3 gives the full variable domain: KAGVTQTPRYLIKTRGQQVTLSCSPISGHRSVSWYQQTPGQGLQFLFEYFSETQRNKGNFPGRFSGRQFSNSRSEMNVSTLELGDSALYLCASSSENSGANVLTFGAGSRLTVL.

This clonotype was found many times. The genes are TRBV18 and TRBJ2-1, with 12 bases matching TRBD1. The J segment lost 5 bases and the V segment lost 6 bases, leaving 5 bases of the junction unmatched. The CDR3 is 15 amino acids. Germline assignment: CDR1 KGHSH and CDR2 LQKENI. Here the CDR3 DNA reads TGTGCCAGCTCTTCCGGGACAGGGGGCCACAATGAGCAGTTCTTC. It yields the protein CASSSGTGGHNEQFF.

This clonotype was seen at least ten times. The rearrangement joins TRBV4-3 to TRBJ1-4; D gene uncertain. The V gene's germline CDR1 is LGHNA and CDR2 YSLEER. Between the trimmed V and J ends, which lost 0 bases and 3 bases, there was a span of 11 bases. There are 16 residues in the CDR3. This CDR3 reads CASSQDLTRSNEKLFF. The DNA of the CDR3 is TGCGCCAGCAGCCAAGATCTAACCCGGTCTAATGAAAAACTGTTTTTT.

This clonotype was counted a few times. The chain carries TRBV6-5 and TRBJ2-7; 11 nucleotides line up with TRBD1. Germline V gene data show CDR1 as MNHEY and CDR2 as SVGAGI. The V gene end was trimmed by 2 bases and the J gene end by 6 bases; junction bases not matched to a gene: 9. This CDR3 comprises 16 residues. The CDR3, as DNA: TGTGCCAGCAGTTACGTACCGGGACAGGGGGTGAGCGAGCAGTACTTC. Protein: CASSYVPGQGVSEQYF.